One and the same sample provided the 10 T cell receptor beta chains below, sequenced in a study of T cells in Graves' hyperthyroidism and ophthalmopathy. From RNA transcripts, TCR beta CDR3 regions were amplified. During a first-round RT-PCR of the TCR CDR3, the HTBI primer set was used. TCRdb called the multiplex PCR reads again in MiXCR, with one record for every CDR3 protein. The repertoire holds 350,000 to 400,000 distinct CDR3 sequences, about 20% seen once, with about 3.7% in the top ten. The sequenced sample was blood. These TCRs come from a woman in her late teens or twenties with Graves' hyperthyroidism.

This clonotype was recorded many times. This chain connects TRBV6-1 to TRBJ2-7; either TRBD1 or TRBD2 may fit D (6 bases each). V shed 2 bases and J shed 5 bases, with 16 bases lying between them. Germline assignment: CDR1 MNHNS and CDR2 SASEGT. This CDR3 is built from 15 residues. CDR3 loop: CASSELGGSGNEQYF. The DNA for the CDR3 is TGTGCCAGCAGTGAACTGGGGGGCTCGGGGAACGAGCAGTACTTC.

This clonotype was seen repeatedly, ten times or more. This CDR3 is CASSLSEGGTEAFF. CDR3 coding DNA: TGTGCCAGCAGTTTATCGGAGGGAGGAACTGAAGCTTTCTTT. This chain links TRBV12-3 or TRBV12-4 with TRBJ1-1; D is uncertain. The CDR3 loop spans 14 amino acids. V dropped 2 bases and J dropped 5 bases, with 12 bases sitting between them.

The V and J genes are TRBV28 and TRBJ1-1, with 7 bases identical to TRBD1. The germline V gene has CDR1 MDHEN and CDR2 SYDVKM. The CDR3 covers 14 residues. V was clipped by 3 bases and J by 3 bases; unmatched bases: 4. The CDR3 DNA is TGTGCCAGCAGTTTCAGCAGGGGGGACACTGAAGCTTTCTTT. Amino acids: CASSFSRGDTEAFF.

The rearrangement uses TRBV13 and TRBJ2-7; 7 bases match TRBD1. The CDR3 sequence is 15 residues long. Germline lookup yields CDR1 PRHDT and CDR2 FYEKMQ (reference sequence). Trimming removed 3 bases from V and 7 bases from J; junction bases left unmatched: 12. CDR3 nucleotides: TGTGCCAGCAGCTTCCTAGGGGGCCTTTCCGGGGAGCAGTACTTC. This encodes CASSFLGGLSGEQYF.

This clonotype was counted at least ten times. V and J are TRBV12-3 or TRBV12-4 and TRBJ2-7; 7 bases are shared with TRBD1. The CDR3 spans 14 residues. J lost 4 bases, V lost 5 bases, and 8 bases had no gene match. The CDR3: CASSPQTGWYEQYF. The CDR3 bases are TGTGCCAGCAGTCCCCAGACAGGGTGGTACGAGCAGTACTTC.

This clonotype was observed at least ten times. One end of the junction varies from germline; a read error may be responsible. The V and J genes are TRBV2 and TRBJ2-6; no definite D call. Germline loops: CDR1 SNHLY, CDR2 FYNNEI. The CDR3 has 13 amino acids. The CDR3 loop is CGSVSAGANVLTF. CDR3 sequence (DNA): TGTGGCAGCGTCTCGGCTGGGGCCAACGTCCTGACTTTC. The variable domain in full, completed from reference TRBV2 and TRBJ2-6, reads EPEVTQTPSHQVTQMGQEVILRCVPISNHLYFYWYRQILGQKVEFLVSFYNNEISEKSEIFDDQFSVERPDGSNFTLKIRSTKLEDSAMYFCGSVSAGANVLTFGAGSRLTVL.

This clonotype was seen at least ten times. This rearrangement joins TRBV27 to TRBJ1-5, with a weak D call TRBD1 (5 bases). The CDR3 totals 13 residues. In germline, CDR1 is MNHEY, CDR2 SMNVEV (reference sequence). Trimming removed 5 bases at V and 11 bases at J, with 16 bases between. CDR3 coding DNA: TGTGCCAGCAGTGACCGGGAGGGCAGGGCCCAGCATTTT. Translated, it gives CASSDREGRAQHF.

Many counts were recorded for this clonotype. J is TRBJ2-2 and V is TRBV27, with D possibly TRBD2 on 6 matching bases. V lost 4 bases and J lost 7, with 10 bases in between. CDR1 is MNHEY and CDR2 is SMNVEV in the germline V gene (reference sequence). The CDR3 has 13 amino acids. As DNA, the CDR3 is TGTGCCAGCAGTTCGACTAGGGGCGGGGAGCTGTTTTTT. Its protein is CASSSTRGGELFF.

J is TRBJ1-1 and V is TRBV7-9; D is possibly TRBD1 (5 bases). Looked up from germline, CDR1 is SEHNR and CDR2 is FQNEAQ (reference sequence). V was clipped by 3 bases and J by 1 base, with 12 bases between them. The CDR3 is 15 amino acids. The CDR3, as DNA: TGTGCCAGCAGCTTCCTGGGACCGAAGAACACTGAAGCTTTCTTT. Encoded protein: CASSFLGPKNTEAFF. Based on the CDR3 plus reference TRBV7-9 and TRBJ1-1, the full variable domain is DTGVSQNPRHKITKRGQNVTFRCDPISEHNRLYWYRQTLGQGPEFLTYFQNEAQLEKSRLLSDRFSAERPKGSFSTLEIQRTEQGDSAMYLCASSFLGPKNTEAFFGQGTRLTVV.

This clonotype has a handful of counts. A much larger clone lies one base from this, so it may be a read error. This sequence joins TRBV7-3 and TRBJ1-1, with a tentative D call TRBD1 (5 bases). Germline loops: CDR1 SGHTA, CDR2 FQGTGA. The CDR3 is 14 amino acids. CDR3 sequence (DNA): TGTGCCAGCAGCTCGCAGGGACTGAACACTGGAGCTTTCTTT. It encodes CASSSQGLNTGAFF.